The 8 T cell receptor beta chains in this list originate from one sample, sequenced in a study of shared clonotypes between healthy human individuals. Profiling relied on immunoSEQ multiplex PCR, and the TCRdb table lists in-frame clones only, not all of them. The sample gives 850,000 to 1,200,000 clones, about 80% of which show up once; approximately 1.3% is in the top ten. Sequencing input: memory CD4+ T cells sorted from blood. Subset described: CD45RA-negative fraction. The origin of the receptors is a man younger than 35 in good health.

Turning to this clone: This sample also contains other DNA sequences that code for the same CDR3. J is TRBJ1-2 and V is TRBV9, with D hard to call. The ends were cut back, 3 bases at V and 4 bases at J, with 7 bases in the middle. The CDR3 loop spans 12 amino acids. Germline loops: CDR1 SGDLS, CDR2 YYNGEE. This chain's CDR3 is CASSAAGYGYTF. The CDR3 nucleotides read TGTGCCAGCAGCGCGGCTGGCTATGGCTACACCTTC.

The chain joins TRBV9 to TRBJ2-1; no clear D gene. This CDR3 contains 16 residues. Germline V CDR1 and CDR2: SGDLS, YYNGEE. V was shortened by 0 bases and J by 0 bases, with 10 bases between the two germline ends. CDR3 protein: CASSVEFGPSYNEQFF. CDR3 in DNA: TGTGCCAGCAGCGTAGAATTCGGGCCCTCCTACAATGAGCAGTTCTTC.

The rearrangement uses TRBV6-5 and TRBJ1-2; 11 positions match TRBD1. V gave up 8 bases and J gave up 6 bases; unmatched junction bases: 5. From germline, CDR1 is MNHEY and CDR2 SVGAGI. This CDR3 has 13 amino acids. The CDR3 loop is CASRDRGNHGYTF. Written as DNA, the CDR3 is TGTGCCAGCCGGGACAGGGGGAATCATGGCTACACCTTC.

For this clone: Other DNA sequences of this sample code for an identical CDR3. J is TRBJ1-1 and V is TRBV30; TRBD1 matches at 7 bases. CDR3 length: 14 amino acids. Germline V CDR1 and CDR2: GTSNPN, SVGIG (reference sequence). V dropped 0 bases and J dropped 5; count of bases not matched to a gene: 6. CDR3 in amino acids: CAWSVWAGGTEAFF. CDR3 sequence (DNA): TGTGCCTGGAGTGTATGGGCAGGGGGAACTGAAGCTTTCTTT.

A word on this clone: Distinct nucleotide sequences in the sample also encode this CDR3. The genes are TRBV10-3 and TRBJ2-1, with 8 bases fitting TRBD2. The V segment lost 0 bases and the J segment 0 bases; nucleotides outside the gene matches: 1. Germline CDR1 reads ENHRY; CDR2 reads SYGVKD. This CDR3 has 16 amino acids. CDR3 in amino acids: CAISESGGGSYNEQFF. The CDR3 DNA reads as TGTGCCATCAGTGAGTCCGGGGGGGGCTCCTACAATGAGCAGTTCTTC.

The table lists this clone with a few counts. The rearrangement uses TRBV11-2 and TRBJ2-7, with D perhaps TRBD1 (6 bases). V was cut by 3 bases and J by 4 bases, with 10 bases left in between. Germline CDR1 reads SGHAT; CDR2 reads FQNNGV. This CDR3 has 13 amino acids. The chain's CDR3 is CASSFRQGYEQYF. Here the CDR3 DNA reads TGTGCCAGCAGCTTTCGGCAGGGGTACGAGCAGTACTTC.

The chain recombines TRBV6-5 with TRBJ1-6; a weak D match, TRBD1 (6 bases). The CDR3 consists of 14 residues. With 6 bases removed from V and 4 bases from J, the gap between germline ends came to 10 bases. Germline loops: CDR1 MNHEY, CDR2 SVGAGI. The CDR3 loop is CASRPTGYNSPLHF. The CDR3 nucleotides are TGTGCCAGCAGGCCCACAGGGTATAATTCACCCCTCCACTTT.

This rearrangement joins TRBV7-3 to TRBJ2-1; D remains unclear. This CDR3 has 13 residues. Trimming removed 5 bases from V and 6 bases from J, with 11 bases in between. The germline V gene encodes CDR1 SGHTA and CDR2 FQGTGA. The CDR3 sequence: CASSAPLSNEQFF. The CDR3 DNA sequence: TGTGCCAGCAGCGCACCCCTTTCCAATGAGCAGTTCTTC.